The subject of this entry is one T cell receptor (beta chain). Sequencing used immunoSEQ multiplex PCR; TCRdb keeps in-frame clones, though not all of them. Counted here are tens of thousands of clones, roughly 90% occurring once; the ten biggest clones make up 23%. The sample originates from a study of OX40 agonist ivuxolimab in advanced cancers. Across the study: All patients had ivuxolimab intravenously every 2 weeks at 0.01 to 10 mg/kg. One hepatocellular carcinoma and two cutaneous melanoma patients partially responded.

The V and J ends lost 1 base and 8 bases, in that order; junction bases with no gene match: 3. Germline V lookup: CDR1 KGHSY, CDR2 FQNENV. The CDR3 is made up of 14 amino acids. This receptor was obtained from an adult with an advanced solid tumor such as melanoma, head and neck, liver or kidney cancer. The chain recombines TRBV16 with TRBJ1-4, with TRBD1 identical over 8 bases. The sequences come from CD4+ or CD8+ T cells sorted from blood, collected in a trial of the OX40 agonist ivuxolimab. The DNA for the CDR3 is TGTGCCAGCAGCCAATTCACAGGGGGAGAAAAACTGTTTTTT. As protein: CASSQFTGGEKLFF.